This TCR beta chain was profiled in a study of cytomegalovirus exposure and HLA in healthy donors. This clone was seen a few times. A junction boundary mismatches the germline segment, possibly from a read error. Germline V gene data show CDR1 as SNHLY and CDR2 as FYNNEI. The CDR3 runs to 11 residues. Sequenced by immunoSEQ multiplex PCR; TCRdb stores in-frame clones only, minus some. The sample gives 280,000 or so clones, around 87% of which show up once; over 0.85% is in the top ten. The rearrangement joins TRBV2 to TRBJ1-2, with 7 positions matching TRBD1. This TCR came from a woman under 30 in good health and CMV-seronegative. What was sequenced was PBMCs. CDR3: CASTKLTGRGF. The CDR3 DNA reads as TGTGCCAGCACAAAACTGACAGGGAGAGGCTTC. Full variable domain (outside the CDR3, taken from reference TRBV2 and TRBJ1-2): EPEVTQTPSHQVTQMGQEVILRCVPISNHLYFYWYRQILGQKVEFLVSFYNNEISEKSEIFDDQFSVERPDGSNFTLKIRSTKLEDSAMYFCASTKLTGRGFGSGTRLTVV.